These 6 T cell receptor beta chains originate from one sample sequenced in a study of blood T cell repertoires in COVID-19. Method: immunoSEQ multiplex PCR; TCRdb's copy keeps in-frame clones and lacks some. The sample lists about 260,000 clones, 75% to 90% occurring once. Material: PBMCs or T cells enriched from blood (not recorded which). The receptors originated from a woman between 40 and 50 years old who had been exposed to COVID-19.

CDR3: CASSYRASPGVEAFF. The CDR3, as DNA: TGTGCCAGCAGTTACAGGGCGTCCCCGGGGGTTGAAGCTTTCTTT. The rearrangement joins TRBV6-2 or TRBV6-3 to TRBJ1-1; D perhaps matches TRBD1 (5 bases). Germline assignment: CDR1 MNHEY and CDR2 SVGEGT. Trimming took 2 bases from V and 7 from J, leaving 17 bases between them. The CDR3 runs to 15 residues.

The genes are TRBV24-1 and TRBJ1-2; D unresolved. The V gene lost 3 bases and the J gene lost 8 bases, with 12 bases spanning the gap. This CDR3 spans 13 amino acids. CDR1 is KGHDR, CDR2 SFDVKD, per germline. CDR3 DNA sequence: TGTGCCACCAGTGATCCCCTAAACTCCGGCTACACCTTC. Its protein product is CATSDPLNSGYTF.

The chain couples TRBV7-9 to TRBJ2-2; D is possibly TRBD1 (5 bases). Germline loops: CDR1 SEHNR, CDR2 FQNEAQ (reference sequence). Trimming stripped 10 bases from V and 7 bases from J, with 13 bases between. The CDR3 totals 12 residues. The CDR3 DNA is TGTGCCAACCCCGGACATAGCGGGGAGCTGTTTTTT. Its protein is CANPGHSGELFF.

The CDR3 is CASSLGVRTEAFF. CDR3 sequence (DNA): TGTGCCAGCAGTTTAGGGGTTAGAACTGAAGCTTTCTTT. The chain links TRBV6-2 or TRBV6-3 to TRBJ1-1; a weak D match, TRBD1 (5 bases). This CDR3 region has 13 residues. The germline gives CDR1 MNHEY, CDR2 SVGEGT. The germline V and J ends were trimmed by 4 bases and 5 bases, with 11 bases remaining between them.

The DNA for the CDR3 is TGCAGCGTGATTGCGGGACAGCCTAACTATGGCTACACCTTC. The encoded protein is CSVIAGQPNYGYTF. The chain combines TRBV29-1 with TRBJ1-2; 7 nucleotides agree with TRBD1. V was pared by 6 bases and J by 0 bases, with 7 bases of the junction left unmatched. Germline-derived CDR1 and CDR2 are SQVTM and ANQGSEA. The CDR3 runs to 14 residues.

This clone showed up just once. The chain uses TRBV7-8 and TRBJ2-1; D remains ambiguous. The V gene lost 5 bases and the J gene lost 3 bases, with 14 bases spanning the gap. Per germline, CDR1 SGHVS and CDR2 FQNEAQ. CDR3 length equals 15 residues. The CDR3 DNA sequence: TGTGCCAGCAGCCTTCCCATTACGGGCTACAATGAGCAGTTCTTC. Translating it yields CASSLPITGYNEQFF. Using reference TRBV7-8 and TRBJ2-1 for the parts outside the CDR3, the full variable domain is GAGVSQSPRYKVAKRGQDVALRCDPISGHVSLFWYQQALGQGPEFLTYFQNEAQLDKSGLPSDRFFAERPEGSVSTLKIQRTQQEDSAVYLCASSLPITGYNEQFFGPGTRLTVL.